One sample yielded the 11 T cell receptor beta chains listed below, sequenced in a study of regulatory T cells in long-lasting Graves disease. The authors built TCR beta libraries using iRepertoire HTBI primers and Arm-PCR of CDR3 regions. TCRdb re-called the multiplex PCR reads through MiXCR, storing one row per CDR3 protein. The data show 620,000 or so distinct CDR3 sequences, with roughly 15% seen just once and roughly 18% held by the top ten. Time point specified: newly diagnosed GD, antithyroid drugs for less than 3 months. Preparation of the TCR library used RNA extracted from PBMCs. These data are also associated with another study on T cells in Graves' hyperthyroidism and ophthalmopathy.

The specimen was peripheral blood mononuclear cells (PBMCs), collected at new diagnosis, from a patient treated with antithyroid drugs. These TCRs come from a woman in her thirties with Graves disease.

This clonotype showed up just a few times. This sequence joins TRBV5-1 and TRBJ2-1; 10 bases are shared with TRBD2. V lost 0 bases and J lost 6; bases outside the gene matches: 3. Germline assignment: CDR1 SGHRS and CDR2 YFSETQ. CDR3 length: 15 amino acids. The CDR3 spells CASSLDSGRINEQFF. In DNA, the CDR3 is TGCGCCAGCAGCTTGGATAGCGGGAGGATCAATGAGCAGTTCTTC. The full variable domain, completed using reference TRBV5-1 and TRBJ2-1, is KAGVTQTPRYLIKTRGQQVTLSCSPISGHRSVSWYQQTPGQGLQFLFEYFSETQRNKGNFPGRFSGRQFSNSRSEMNVSTLELGDSALYLCASSLDSGRINEQFFGPGTRLTVL.

The chain joins TRBV19 to TRBJ1-6; the match to TRBD1 covers 9 bases. CDR1 is LNHDA and CDR2 is SQIVND in the germline V gene (reference sequence). The junction had 11 bases not matched to a gene; V was cut back by 5 bases and J by 6 bases. The CDR3 has 17 amino acids. CDR3 sequence: CASSSVNRGPTNSPLHF. In DNA form, the CDR3 reads TGTGCCAGTAGTTCCGTCAACAGGGGGCCTACTAATTCACCCCTCCACTTT.

Ten or more counts support this clonotype. The V call is TRBV2, the J call TRBJ1-6; 10 bases fit TRBD1. This CDR3 has 16 residues. V was pared by 6 bases and J by 7 bases, with 9 bases of the junction left unmatched. Looked up from germline, CDR1 is SNHLY and CDR2 is FYNNEI. CDR3 region: CASRRDRGRGNSPLHF. The CDR3 coding sequence is TGTGCCAGCAGACGCGACAGGGGGCGGGGGAATTCACCCCTCCACTTT.

J is TRBJ2-7 and V is TRBV15; TRBD2 matches at 7 bases. Germline V gene lookup returns CDR1 LNHNV and CDR2 YYDKDF (reference sequence). V trimming: 5 bases; J trimming: 3 bases; junction bases outside the gene matches: 19. CDR3 length: 18 residues. CDR3 amino acids: CATSGPLGGRGGGYEQYF. The CDR3 DNA follows: TGTGCCACCAGCGGCCCCCTCGGCGGGAGAGGAGGTGGCTACGAGCAGTACTTC.

The table lists this clonotype with many counts. The junction and the germline gene differ at one end; a read error may be behind it. The rearrangement links TRBV27 to TRBJ2-7, with D perhaps matching TRBD1 or TRBD2 (5 bases each). The CDR3 covers 13 residues. Germline values: CDR1 MNHEY, CDR2 SMNVEV (reference sequence). CDR3 protein: CASRDPLSYEQYF. The CDR3 DNA is TGTGCGAGCAGGGACCCTCTGTCCTACGAGCAGTACTTC.

This clonotype was seen repeatedly, ten times or more. This chain uses TRBV6-2 or TRBV6-3 with TRBJ1-2, with D possibly TRBD1 on 6 matching bases. CDR3 length: 15 residues. The V end lost 7 bases, the J end lost 0 bases, and 15 bases lay between the germline ends. Germline CDR1 is MNHEY and CDR2 is SVGEGT. The CDR3 bases are TGTGCCAGCATCCGGACAGAGCTCGCTAACTATGGCTACACCTTC. This translates into CASIRTELANYGYTF.

This clonotype was counted at least ten times. Relative to the germline gene, one junction end is altered; a read error may explain this. V and J are TRBV5-1 and TRBJ1-6; D gene ambiguous. This CDR3 comprises 15 residues. The germline CDR1 and CDR2 sequences are SGHRS and YFSETQ. CDR3 nucleotide sequence: TGTGCCAGCAGCTTGGAACGGAACTATAATTCACCCCTCCACTTT. As protein: CASSLERNYNSPLHF.

Many counts were recorded for this clonotype. The chain couples TRBV28 to TRBJ1-4, with a weak D call TRBD1 (6 bases). The CDR3 spans 14 residues. In germline, CDR1 is MDHEN, CDR2 SYDVKM. The ends were cut back, 5 bases at V and 8 bases at J, with 15 bases in the middle. CDR3 protein: CASSETGFDEKLFF. As DNA, the CDR3 is TGTGCCAGCAGTGAGACAGGTTTTGACGAAAAACTGTTTTTT.

The J gene is TRBJ2-3, the V gene TRBV6-1; D not resolved. The CDR3 spans 16 residues. Germline assignment: CDR1 MNHNS and CDR2 SASEGT. Trimming took off 6 bases at V and 0 bases at J, with 16 bases between the two ends. CDR3: CASRGGSVPSTDTQYF. DNA for the CDR3: TGTGCCAGCAGGGGCGGCAGCGTACCTAGCACAGATACGCAGTATTTT.

This clonotype was seen ten or more times. The J gene is TRBJ1-4, the V gene TRBV11-1; D is unclear. V shed 7 bases and J shed 0 bases, with 18 bases lying between them. This CDR3 spans 17 amino acids. The germline gives CDR1 SGHAT, CDR2 FQDESV (reference sequence). CDR3 sequence reads: CASTPSWGAATNEKLFF. In DNA, the CDR3 is TGTGCCAGCACTCCGAGTTGGGGAGCCGCAACTAATGAAAAACTGTTTTTT.

In this sample, this clonotype turned up many times. CDR3 region: CASSYSGAASGNTIYF. The CDR3 nucleotides read TGTGCCAGCAGTTACTCTGGGGCGGCCTCTGGAAACACCATATATTTT. This rearrangement joins TRBV6-2 or TRBV6-3 to TRBJ1-3, with D perhaps TRBD1 (5 bases). This CDR3 is built from 16 residues. Trimming took off 0 bases at V and 0 bases at J, with 9 bases between the two ends. Germline V lookup: CDR1 MNHEY, CDR2 SVGEGT.